Below, 9 T cell receptor beta chains from the same sample are listed, as sequenced in a study of response to subunit inactivated influenza vaccine. MiXCR, run by TCRdb on the RT-PCR reads, gives a single entry per CDR3 protein. The sample consists of 180,000 or so distinct CDR3 sequences, roughly 12% of them appearing once. These data also featured in a second study, about T cells expressing NK-cell markers. That source reports: Making the TCR beta cDNA relied on 5'RACE template switching with UMIs.

The sequencing used CD8+ T cells sorted from PBMCs, collected 12 days after vaccination. The receptor source for this set is a middle-aged man who received an inactivated influenza vaccine.

This clonotype was seen only a few times. V gene TRBV11-1 combines with J gene TRBJ2-2; 8 nucleotides match TRBD1. The V gene end was trimmed by 5 bases and the J gene end by 0 bases; junction bases not matched to a gene: 11. CDR1 and CDR2 from the germline V gene are SGHAT and FQDESV (reference sequence). CDR3 length: 18 residues. The CDR3 reads CASSPPGGQGPNTGELFF. The DNA of the CDR3 is TGTGCCAGCAGCCCCCCCGGCGGACAGGGCCCGAACACCGGGGAGCTGTTTTTT.

The chain employs TRBV15 and TRBJ2-7; D may be TRBD1 or TRBD2 (5 bases each). The V end was cut by 5 bases, the J end by 2 bases, with 13 bases between. CDR3 length: 14 amino acids. Germline V gene data show CDR1 as LNHNV and CDR2 as YYDKDF (reference sequence). The DNA for the CDR3 is TGTGCCACCAGCGCACCGGGACCAGCCTACGAGCAGTACTTC. Encoded protein: CATSAPGPAYEQYF.

This chain links TRBV6-5 with TRBJ2-1, with TRBD2 matching over 7 bases. Germline V CDR1 and CDR2: MNHEY, SVGAGI. The CDR3 loop spans 13 amino acids. Unmatched junction bases numbered 5, after V lost 5 bases and J lost 7 bases. Here the CDR3 reads CASSHTSVNEQFF. The CDR3 DNA follows: TGTGCCAGCAGTCACACTAGCGTTAATGAGCAGTTCTTC.

CDR3 nucleotides: TGCGCCAGCAGTAAGGGTCACGAGCAGTACTTC. Protein: CASSKGHEQYF. V and J are TRBV10-2 and TRBJ2-7; D gene unclear. Trimming left V 5 bases short and J 5 bases short, with 7 bases between. CDR1 is WSHSY, CDR2 SAAADI, per germline. The CDR3 spans 11 residues.

CDR3 nucleotide sequence: TGTGCCAGCAGTATCGGCGCAGCTACCACAGATACGCAGTATTTT. Protein product: CASSIGAATTDTQYF. The V gene is TRBV6-1, the J gene TRBJ2-3; D unclear. V was trimmed by 5 bases and J by 2 bases, leaving 14 bases between them. In germline, CDR1 is MNHNS, CDR2 SASEGT. The CDR3 length is 15 residues.

This clonotype was counted ten times or more. The chain is built from TRBV10-3 and TRBJ2-2; 10 bases line up with TRBD2. The CDR3 covers 16 residues. J lost 5 bases, V lost 3 bases, and 6 bases had no gene match. Germline loops: CDR1 ENHRY, CDR2 SYGVKD. The CDR3 nucleotides are TGTGCCATCAGTGACAGGACTAGCGGAGGGACCGGGGAGCTGTTTTTT. The encoded protein is CAISDRTSGGTGELFF.

This clonotype appeared many times. The J gene is TRBJ2-1, the V gene TRBV6-1; 16 bases align to TRBD2. CDR3 length equals 18 residues. Germline assignment: CDR1 MNHNS and CDR2 SASEGT. V gave up 6 bases and J gave up 7 bases; unmatched junction bases: 12. The CDR3: CASSPGTSGRAYPNEQFF. Written as DNA, the CDR3 is TGTGCCAGCAGCCCCGGGACTAGCGGGAGGGCCTACCCAAATGAGCAGTTCTTC.

This clonotype was seen a few times. The chain couples TRBV27 to TRBJ1-1, with D possibly TRBD1 on 5 matching bases. The germline V and J ends were trimmed by 5 bases and 3 bases, with 13 bases remaining between them. Germline V CDR1 and CDR2: MNHEY, SMNVEV (reference sequence). This CDR3 spans 14 amino acids. CDR3 in amino acids: CASSLREGYTEAFF. In nucleotides, the CDR3 is TGTGCCAGCAGTCTCAGGGAAGGGTACACTGAAGCTTTCTTT.

This clonotype was observed a handful of times. Written as DNA, the CDR3 is TGTGCCAGCAGCTTGGTGGAAGGTTTCGGGGAAAAACTGTTTTTT. The encoded protein is CASSLVEGFGEKLFF. The genes are TRBV5-5 and TRBJ1-4, with D hard to call. V was cut by 0 bases and J by 8 bases, with 14 bases left in between. Germline CDR1 reads SGHKS; CDR2 reads YYEKEE (reference sequence). The length of the CDR3 is 15 residues.